The clone carrying this T cell receptor (beta chain) has just a few counts. The antigen is not known. The CDR3 has 14 residues. Trimming took 6 bases from V and 4 from J; bases not matched to a gene: 9. CDR1 and CDR2 (germline): SQVTM, ANQGSEA. Attached unique molecular identifiers marked individual cDNA molecules. One entry per CDR3 protein results from TCRdb running MiXCR on the 5' RACE reads. The sample records tens of thousands of distinct CDR3 sequences, about a tenth being singletons. The sample originates from a study of early T cells in non-severe SARS-CoV-2 infection. On the study more broadly: Unsorted whole-blood RNA was sequenced in bulk, leaving chains unpaired. Study-wide results and limits: Reliance on VDJdb matching favored anti-spike CD8 responses; private and CD4 specificities were missed.

The chain couples TRBV29-1 to TRBJ2-5, with 9 bases that match TRBD2. The clonotype comes from an adult who was a healthcare worker with PCR-confirmed SARS-CoV-2 infection or an uninfected control (not recorded which). The sample consisted of whole blood. The chain's CDR3 is CSVAGGQRGETQYF. Written as DNA, the CDR3 is TGCAGCGTGGCGGGGGGGCAGAGAGGAGAGACCCAGTACTTC.